Each of the 17 T cell receptor beta chains below was sequenced from the same sample in a study of blood T cell repertoires in COVID-19. Using immunoSEQ multiplex PCR, the repertoire was profiled, and TCRdb retains in-frame clones only, with some absent. Counted here are 140,000 or so clones, 79% occurring once; the ten biggest clones make up roughly 8.6%. The sequenced sample was peripheral blood. The receptors come from a middle-aged man with active or convalescent COVID-19.

The chain carries TRBV11-2 and TRBJ1-1, with 10 positions matching TRBD1. The V and J ends lost 11 bases and 1 base, in that order; junction bases with no gene match: 13. This CDR3 is built from 16 residues. Looked up from germline, CDR1 is SGHAT and CDR2 is FQNNGV. The DNA of the CDR3 is TGTGCCTCCGGGACAGGGGCATTAGTTGGGAACACTGAAGCTTTCTTT. Protein: CASGTGALVGNTEAFF.

This chain joins TRBV19 and TRBJ2-7, with a tentative D call TRBD2 (6 bases). CDR1 is LNHDA and CDR2 is SQIVND in the germline V gene (reference sequence). Between the trimmed V and J ends, which lost 5 bases and 7 bases, there was a span of 21 bases. The CDR3 contains 15 residues. CDR3: CASSVTGTLWKEQYF. The DNA for the CDR3 is TGTGCCAGTAGTGTGACCGGGACTTTGTGGAAGGAGCAGTACTTC.

V gene TRBV19 combines with J gene TRBJ2-3; tentative D call: TRBD1 (6 bases). V dropped 5 bases and J dropped 4 bases, with 16 bases sitting between them. This CDR3 spans 15 amino acids. Germline CDR1 reads LNHDA; CDR2 reads SQIVND (reference sequence). The chain's CDR3 is CASSARTVRADTQYF. The CDR3 bases are TGTGCCAGTAGTGCCAGGACAGTAAGGGCAGATACGCAGTATTTT.

As to this clone: At one end the junction does not follow the germline gene, possibly because of a read error. The chain links TRBV2 to TRBJ2-7; D possibly corresponds to TRBD2 (6 bases). Germline CDR1 and CDR2: SNHLY and FYNNEI. This CDR3 region has 15 residues. The CDR3, as DNA: TGTGCCAGCAGCGAAGGCGTCGGGAGCACCTACGAGCAGTACTTC. It specifies CASSEGVGSTYEQYF.

The chain recombines TRBV7-3 with TRBJ2-1; D uncertain. The V end lost 1 base, the J end lost 10 bases, and 14 bases lay between the germline ends. The CDR3 loop spans 14 amino acids. The germline gives CDR1 SGHTA, CDR2 FQGTGA. The CDR3 DNA reads TGTGCCAGCAGCTTAAAGGTATCCTGGAGAGAGCAGTTCTTC. It specifies CASSLKVSWREQFF. Full variable domain (outside the CDR3, taken from reference TRBV7-3 and TRBJ2-1): GAGVSQTPSNKVTEKGKYVELRCDPISGHTALYWYRQSLGQGPEFLIYFQGTGAADDSGLPNDRFFAVRPEGSVSTLKIQRTERGDSAVYLCASSLKVSWREQFFGPGTRLTVL.

V usage is TRBV19 and J usage is TRBJ2-5; no clear D gene. The V gene lost 5 bases and the J gene lost 1 base, with 8 bases spanning the gap. The CDR3 is 13 amino acids. Germline CDR1 LNHDA, CDR2 SQIVND (reference sequence). CDR3 sequence: CASSYLGQETQYF. CDR3 DNA: TGTGCCAGTAGTTATCTCGGCCAAGAGACCCAGTACTTC.

V usage is TRBV5-1 and J usage is TRBJ2-7, with 11 positions matching TRBD2. Germline-derived CDR1 and CDR2 are SGHRS and YFSETQ. The CDR3 spans 16 residues. The junction had 11 bases not matched to a gene; V was cut back by 4 bases and J by 5 bases. The CDR3 loop reads CASSPHFSGRDHEQYF. The CDR3 region has the DNA TGCGCCAGCAGCCCACACTTTAGCGGGAGGGACCACGAGCAGTACTTC.

The chain carries TRBV18 and TRBJ2-5; 7 bases agree with TRBD1. Germline loops: CDR1 KGHSH, CDR2 LQKENI. This CDR3 comprises 14 residues. The J segment lost 4 bases and the V segment lost 3 bases, leaving 5 bases of the junction unmatched. This CDR3 is CASSPGQELETQYF. The CDR3 region has the DNA TGTGCCAGCTCACCCGGACAGGAGTTAGAGACCCAGTACTTC. Drawing the rest from reference TRBV18 and TRBJ2-5, the complete variable domain is NAGVMQNPRHLVRRRGQEARLRCSPMKGHSHVYWYRQLPEEGLKFMVYLQKENIIDESGMPKERFSAEFPKEGPSILRIQQVVRGDSAAYFCASSPGQELETQYFGPGTRLLVL.

The chain carries TRBV27 and TRBJ2-5; perhaps TRBD1 as D (6 bases). The CDR3 has 16 amino acids. Trimming took 0 bases from V and 4 from J, leaving 15 bases between them. Germline assignment: CDR1 MNHEY and CDR2 SMNVEV (reference sequence). Here the CDR3 DNA reads TGTGCCAGCAGTTTATCGGTGGTGGGGGCTACAGAGACCCAGTACTTC. Translating gives CASSLSVVGATETQYF.

The genes are TRBV7-6 and TRBJ2-2; the match to TRBD1 covers 7 bases. The J segment lost 4 bases and the V segment lost 4 bases, leaving 12 bases of the junction unmatched. Germline V gene data show CDR1 as SGHVS and CDR2 as FNYEAQ. The CDR3 consists of 17 residues. In nucleotides, the CDR3 is TGTGCCAGCAGCTCACACCTGGGACAGCTAGTCACCGGGGAGCTGTTTTTT. This codes for CASSSHLGQLVTGELFF.

J is TRBJ1-4 and V is TRBV30; 7 bases map to TRBD1. Per germline, CDR1 GTSNPN and CDR2 SVGIG (reference sequence). Unmatched junction bases numbered 3, after V lost 3 bases and J lost 5 bases. This CDR3 comprises 13 residues. This CDR3 reads CAWSGQENEKLFF. The CDR3 DNA is TGTGCCTGGAGCGGACAGGAGAATGAAAAACTGTTTTTT.

This chain links TRBV3-1 (or the pseudogene TRBV3-2) with TRBJ2-3, with 14 bases identical to TRBD2. CDR3 size: 15 residues. From germline, CDR1 is LGHDT and CDR2 YNNKEL (reference sequence). J gave up 5 bases and V 5 bases, and 3 bases lay outside the gene matches. The CDR3 reads CASSDGLAGGDTQYF. The CDR3 DNA reads TGTGCCAGCAGCGACGGACTAGCGGGAGGAGATACGCAGTATTTT.

This chain links TRBV4-1 with TRBJ2-7, with 7 bases aligning to TRBD2. The germline gives CDR1 MGHRA, CDR2 YSYEKL. This CDR3 spans 18 amino acids. Trimming at V came to 4 bases and at J to 3 bases, leaving 18 bases not matched to a gene. CDR3 sequence reads: CASSRERGGSTVIYEQYF. The DNA for the CDR3 is TGCGCCAGCAGCCGGGAGAGGGGAGGGAGTACGGTAATCTACGAGCAGTACTTC.

The chain links TRBV10-2 to TRBJ1-1; D may be TRBD1 (6 bases). The CDR3 runs to 13 residues. Germline V lookup: CDR1 WSHSY, CDR2 SAAADI. Trimming left V 4 bases short and J 4 bases short, with 10 bases between. CDR3 loop: CASSVRGGTEAFF. In DNA, the CDR3 is TGCGCCAGCAGTGTTCGAGGGGGCACTGAAGCTTTCTTT.

The CDR3, as DNA: TGTGCCAGCCCGGAGTCCTACGAGCAGTACTTC. This encodes CASPESYEQYF. The chain recombines TRBV6-5 with TRBJ2-7, with D unresolved. Germline CDR1 reads MNHEY; CDR2 reads SVGAGI. V lost 8 bases and J lost 1, with 6 bases in between. This CDR3 region has 11 residues.

This clone was counted only a few times. V usage is TRBV7-3 and J usage is TRBJ1-1; TRBD1 is a possible D gene (5 bases). V was clipped by 5 bases and J by 0 bases, with 13 bases between them. The CDR3 covers 15 residues. CDR1 is SGHTA and CDR2 is FQGTGA in the germline V gene. CDR3 sequence: CASSLSSGVNTEAFF. CDR3 DNA: TGTGCCAGCAGCCTTTCTTCGGGGGTGAACACTGAAGCTTTCTTT.

The V call is TRBV7-9, the J call TRBJ1-1; no reliable D call. Trimming left V 2 bases short and J 1 base short, with 8 bases between. Germline V gives CDR1 SEHNR, CDR2 FQNEAQ (reference sequence). The CDR3 consists of 14 residues. The CDR3 sequence is CASSLMGENTEAFF. The CDR3 coding sequence is TGTGCCAGCAGCTTAATGGGCGAGAACACTGAAGCTTTCTTT. Combining the CDR3 with reference TRBV7-9 and TRBJ1-1 gives the whole variable domain DTGVSQNPRHKITKRGQNVTFRCDPISEHNRLYWYRQTLGQGPEFLTYFQNEAQLEKSRLLSDRFSAERPKGSFSTLEIQRTEQGDSAMYLCASSLMGENTEAFFGQGTRLTVV.